These 9 T cell receptor beta chains originate from one sample sequenced in a study of PD-L1 blockade in urothelial cancer. Method: immunoSEQ multiplex PCR; TCRdb's copy keeps in-frame clones and lacks some. The sample carries around 110,000 clones, approximately 89% recorded once. As for time point: peripheral blood 6 weeks after treatment start. The source was PBMCs, collected around atezolizumab (anti-PD-L1) treatment. These receptors were obtained from a man in his sixties with urothelial cancer.

The CDR3 bases are TGTGCCAGCAGCTTAGGGGCCCCCTCTGAGGGCAACTATGGCTACACCTTC. Encoded protein: CASSLGAPSEGNYGYTF. This chain connects TRBV7-2 to TRBJ1-2; unclear D gene. Per the germline V gene, CDR1 is SGHTA and CDR2 is FQGNSA. Between the trimmed V and J ends, which lost 1 base and 2 bases, there was a span of 17 bases. The length of the CDR3 is 17 residues.

The chain carries TRBV5-6 and TRBJ1-2, with 8 bases lining up with TRBD1. This CDR3 comprises 14 residues. The trim removed 2 bases at V and 4 bases at J, leaving 4 bases unmatched. CDR1 and CDR2 (germline): SGHDT, YYEEEE. The CDR3 spells CASSFDRGGYGYTF. The CDR3 nucleotides are TGTGCCAGCAGCTTTGACAGGGGTGGCTATGGCTACACCTTC.

V is TRBV4-2 and J is TRBJ2-1; TRBD1 is a possible D gene (6 bases). Trimming took 0 bases from V and 3 from J, leaving 12 bases between them. This CDR3 comprises 16 residues. Germline CDR1 and CDR2: LGHNA and YNFKEQ. The CDR3 protein is CASSQDQGLDYNEQFF. The DNA for the CDR3 is TGTGCCAGCAGCCAAGATCAGGGGCTGGACTACAATGAGCAGTTCTTC.

Worth noting for this clone: The germline gene is not matched at one end of the junction; a read error may be the cause. This rearrangement joins TRBV5-6 to TRBJ2-7; the match to TRBD2 covers 11 bases. Germline values: CDR1 SGHDT, CDR2 YYEEEE. The CDR3 totals 12 residues. The CDR3 DNA reads as TGTGCCGGCAGCTTGCAAGGACTAGCGGGCAACTTC. Encoded protein: CAGSLQGLAGNF.

The chain recombines TRBV11-2 with TRBJ2-7; 7 bases line up with TRBD1. V shed 1 base and J 2 bases; nucleotides not matched to a gene: 5. CDR1 SGHAT and CDR2 FQNNGV come from the germline V gene. The CDR3 runs to 15 residues. The DNA of the CDR3 is TGTGCCAGCAGCTTAGGACCAGGGGGAACCTACGAGCAGTACTTC. It is translated as CASSLGPGGTYEQYF.

This clone occurred once. The chain recombines TRBV21-1 with TRBJ1-1; the DNA was not compared with TRBD1, the D call given in the table. TRBV21-1 is a pseudogene segment. The CDR3 is 14 amino acids. CDR3 sequence: CASSKPGWGAEAFF. CDR3 DNA sequence: TGTGCCAGCAGCAAGCCAGGGTGGGGCGCTGAAGCTTTCTTT.

CDR3 amino acids: CASSVVGTGTSGNTIYF. For the CDR3, the DNA is TGTGCCAGCAGCGTAGTCGGGACAGGGACCTCTGGAAACACCATATATTTT. V and J are TRBV9 and TRBJ1-3, with 9 bases matching TRBD1. J was trimmed by 0 bases and V by 0 bases; bases with no gene match: 4. This CDR3 spans 17 amino acids. CDR1 and CDR2 (germline): SGDLS, YYNGEE.

V usage is TRBV7-2 and J usage is TRBJ2-7; D not certain. The CDR3 contains 11 residues. V was cut by 5 bases and J by 3 bases, with 5 bases left in between. Germline V gene lookup returns CDR1 SGHTA and CDR2 FQGNSA. This CDR3 is CASSIVYEQYF. The CDR3 DNA is TGTGCCAGCAGCATCGTCTACGAGCAGTACTTC.

In this sample, this clone turned up a few times. The chain joins TRBV7-2 to TRBJ1-1; 8 positions match TRBD1. Germline V gene data show CDR1 as SGHTA and CDR2 as FQGNSA. J was trimmed by 3 bases and V by 1 base; bases with no gene match: 7. The CDR3 totals 16 residues. CDR3 DNA: TGTGCCAGCAGCTTAGGGGCAGGGGGCGGTTACACTGAAGCTTTCTTT. As protein: CASSLGAGGGYTEAFF. Filled out from reference TRBV7-2 and TRBJ1-1, the complete variable domain reads GAGVSQSPSNKVTEKGKDVELRCDPISGHTALYWYRQSLGQGLEFLIYFQGNSAPDKSGLPSDRFSAERTGGSVSTLTIQRTQQEDSAVYLCASSLGAGGGYTEAFFGQGTRLTVV.